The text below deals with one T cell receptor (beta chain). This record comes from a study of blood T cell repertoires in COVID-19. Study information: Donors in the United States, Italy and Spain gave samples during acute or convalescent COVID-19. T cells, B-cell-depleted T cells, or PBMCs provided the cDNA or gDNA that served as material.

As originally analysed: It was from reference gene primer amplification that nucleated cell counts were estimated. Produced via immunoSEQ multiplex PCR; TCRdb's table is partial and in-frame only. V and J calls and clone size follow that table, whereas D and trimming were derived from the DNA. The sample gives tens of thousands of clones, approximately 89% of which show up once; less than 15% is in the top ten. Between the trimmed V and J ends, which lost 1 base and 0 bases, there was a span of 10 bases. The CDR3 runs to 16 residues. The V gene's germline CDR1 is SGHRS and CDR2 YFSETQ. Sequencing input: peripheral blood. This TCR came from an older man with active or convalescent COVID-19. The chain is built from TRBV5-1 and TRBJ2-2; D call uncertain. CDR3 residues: CASSLNNLANTGELFF. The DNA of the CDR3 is TGCGCCAGCAGCTTGAACAACCTCGCGAACACCGGGGAGCTGTTTTTT.